This TCR beta chain was sequenced for a study of shared clonotypes between healthy human individuals. Turning to the study itself: Three plates each covered CD4 naive and memory; CD8 naive two, CD8 memory one.

With regard to this clone: Its matching antigen is unknown.

Donors comprised only Caucasian adults living in Nashville, Tennessee. The study separated CD4+ cells into CD45RA+ naive and CD45RA-negative memory subsets. Points from the study as a whole: Compared with clonotypes that all four donors shared, non-shared clonotypes had lower generation probabilities.

The method was immunoSEQ multiplex PCR; TCRdb's version includes in-frame clones alone and lacks a portion of them. The sample consists of 2 million to 2.5 million clones, over 90% of them appearing once. Germline CDR1 and CDR2: SGHDT and YYEEEE. The CDR3 is 16 amino acids. Trimming pared 3 bases from V and 0 bases from J, leaving 13 bases between. The receptor's source is a man younger than 35 in good health. Some clones in this sample may be carry-over from other donors' samples. This chain joins TRBV5-6 and TRBJ1-5; the D is unclear. Input material: naive CD4+ T cells from PBMCs. Subset indicated: CD45RA+ positively selected. Here the CDR3 DNA reads TGTGCCAGCAGCTCTCTCTTATCATCTAGCAATCAGCCCCAGCATTTT. It specifies CASSSLLSSSNQPQHF.